Below, 7 T cell receptor beta chains from the same sample are listed, as sequenced in a study of T cell repertoires in cytomegalovirus infection. Antigen specificity for these receptors is unknown. Each CDR3 protein is one row after TCRdb ran MiXCR on the reads. The table records 700,000 to 900,000 distinct CDR3 sequences, almost 30% of them present only once. The sample was cultured CD8+ T cells from PBMCs, taken from culture after CMV antigen stimulation. Receptors were obtained from a human donor in good health (CMV status not recorded). Some clones in this sample may be carry-over from other donors' samples.

Points on this clonotype: Given a much more abundant clone one base away, this may be a read error. The chain uses TRBV18 and TRBJ2-5; D is perhaps TRBD1 (6 bases). Germline V gene data show CDR1 as KGHSH and CDR2 as LQKENI. The CDR3 spans 15 residues. CDR3 nucleotide sequence: TGTGCCAACTCACCAATCGCAGGGGTCCAAGAGACCCAGTACTTC. It yields the protein CANSPIAGVQETQYF.

Many counts were recorded for this clonotype. The rearrangement joins TRBV7-9 to TRBJ2-4; TRBD2 agrees at 7 bases. V shed 5 bases and J 3 bases; nucleotides not matched to a gene: 7. The CDR3 loop spans 15 amino acids. CDR1 is SEHNR and CDR2 is FQNEAQ in the germline V gene (reference sequence). CDR3 nucleotide sequence: TGTGCCAGCAGCGCCTTTAGGGAGGGCAAAAACATTCAGTACTTC. Translation gives CASSAFREGKNIQYF.

The chain has TRBV7-3 and TRBJ1-4; D possibly corresponds to TRBD1 (5 bases). V gave up 3 bases and J gave up 3 bases, with 11 bases separating them. The CDR3 totals 15 residues. Germline V gene sequence: CDR1 SGHTA, CDR2 FQGTGA. The DNA of the CDR3 is TGTGCCAGCAGCTTTCCGGGGGGGTCTAATGAAAAACTGTTTTTT. Its translation is CASSFPGGSNEKLFF.

This clonotype was seen only a few times. The rearrangement uses TRBV6-6 and TRBJ2-5; D gene uncertain. CDR3 size: 14 residues. The V gene lost 7 bases and the J gene lost 5 bases, with 17 bases spanning the gap. Germline V gene sequence: CDR1 MNHNY, CDR2 SVGAGI (reference sequence). In DNA, the CDR3 is TGTGCCAGCACGTCTGCCTCCGGAGTTGAGACCCAGTACTTC. Translated: CASTSASGVETQYF.

This clonotype has only a few counts. The chain carries TRBV6-1 and TRBJ2-7, with D perhaps TRBD2 (5 bases). V was clipped by 6 bases and J by 4 bases, with 13 bases between them. This CDR3 is 13 amino acids long. Per the germline V gene, CDR1 is MNHNS and CDR2 is SASEGT. The CDR3 nucleotides are TGTGCCAGCAGCGGCGCACTAGAATACGAGCAGTACGTC. Translation gives CASSGALEYEQYV.

The chain is built from TRBV28 and TRBJ2-5, with 11 positions matching TRBD1. This CDR3 region has 15 residues. Per germline, CDR1 MDHEN and CDR2 SYDVKM. Trimming removed 5 bases from V and 5 bases from J; junction bases left unmatched: 7. The CDR3 DNA is TGTGCCAGCAGTGCGGACAGGGGGCCGATGGAGACCCAGTACTTC. This translates into CASSADRGPMETQYF.

This chain connects TRBV5-8 to TRBJ2-5; D remains unclear. Trimming took 4 bases from V and 1 from J, leaving 8 bases between them. CDR3 size: 13 residues. From germline, CDR1 is SGHTS and CDR2 YDEGEE. Here the CDR3 reads CASSNSLQETQYF. The CDR3 DNA sequence: TGTGCCAGCAGCAACAGCCTCCAAGAGACCCAGTACTTC. The variable domain in full, with the rest retrieved from reference TRBV5-8 and TRBJ2-5, is EAGVTQSPTHLIKTRGQQATLRCSPISGHTSVYWYQQALGLGLQFLLWYDEGEERNRGNFPPRFSGRQFPNYSSELNVNALELEDSALYLCASSNSLQETQYFGPGTRLLVL.